The clone carrying this TCR beta chain is labeled as large. What it binds is not known. Study outcomes and limitations: Tumor-infiltrating Treg TCR alpha and beta sequences overlapped most with tumor naive CD4+ T cells, then blood naive.

TCRdb called the multiplex PCR reads again in MiXCR, with one record for every CDR3 protein. The sample contains roughly 1,000 distinct CDR3 sequences, 5.5% to 6% of which appear only once. Sequenced sample: tumor-infiltrating naive CD4+ T cells sorted from the breast tumor. Subset reported: naive CD4+ T cells, CD4+CD45RA+CD25-. The clonotype comes from a female donor with breast cancer.

The CDR3 is CASSSAGTENYGYTF. DNA for the CDR3: TGTGCCAGCAGTTCGGCCGGGACAGAGAACTATGGCTACACCTTC. V and J are TRBV12-3 or TRBV12-4 and TRBJ1-2, with 7 nucleotides matching TRBD1. This CDR3 contains 15 residues. With V trimmed by 4 bases and J by 2 bases, 7 bases remained unmatched.